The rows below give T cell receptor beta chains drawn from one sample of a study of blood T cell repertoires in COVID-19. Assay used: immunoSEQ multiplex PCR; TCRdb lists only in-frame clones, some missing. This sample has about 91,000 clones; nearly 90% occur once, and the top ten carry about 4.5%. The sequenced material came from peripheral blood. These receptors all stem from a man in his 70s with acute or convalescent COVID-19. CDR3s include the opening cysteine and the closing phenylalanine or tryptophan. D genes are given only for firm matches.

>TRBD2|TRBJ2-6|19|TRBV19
TGTGCCAGTAGTATAGGACAGACTAGCGGTTACTCTGGGGCCAACGTCCTGACTTTC
CASSIGQTSGYSGANVLTF
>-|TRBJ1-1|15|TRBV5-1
TGCGCCAGCTCGCCCGCGGGGGCGATGGGGACTGAAGCTTTCTTT
CASSPAGAMGTEAFF
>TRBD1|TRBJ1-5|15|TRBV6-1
TGTGCCAGCAGTGAGGGACAGGGCTGGAGTCAGCCCCAGCATTTT
CASSEGQGWSQPQHF
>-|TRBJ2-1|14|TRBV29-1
TGCAGCGTTGTACGGCCGGGGTCCTACAATGAGCAGTTCTTC
CSVVRPGSYNEQFF
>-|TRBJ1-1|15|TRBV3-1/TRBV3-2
TGTGCCAGCAGCCAAGGCGGACAGTCGAACACTGAAGCTTTCTTT
CASSQGGQSNTEAFF
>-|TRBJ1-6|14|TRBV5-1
TGCGCCAGCAGCGAGCCCAGGGAGGGTTCACCCCTCCACTTT
CASSEPREGSPLHF
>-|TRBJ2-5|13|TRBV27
TGTGCCAGCAGTTTATCGGAGGGAGGGACCCAGTACTTC
CASSLSEGGTQYF
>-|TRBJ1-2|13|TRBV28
TGTGCCAGCAGTTACGGACAGAACTCTGGCTACACCTTC
CASSYGQNSGYTF
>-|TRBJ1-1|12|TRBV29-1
TGCAGCGGCCGGGTGACGAACACTGAAGCTTTCTTT
CSGRVTNTEAFF
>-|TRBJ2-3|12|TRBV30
TGTGCCTGGATAATAACGGCAGATACGCAGTATTTT
CAWIITADTQYF